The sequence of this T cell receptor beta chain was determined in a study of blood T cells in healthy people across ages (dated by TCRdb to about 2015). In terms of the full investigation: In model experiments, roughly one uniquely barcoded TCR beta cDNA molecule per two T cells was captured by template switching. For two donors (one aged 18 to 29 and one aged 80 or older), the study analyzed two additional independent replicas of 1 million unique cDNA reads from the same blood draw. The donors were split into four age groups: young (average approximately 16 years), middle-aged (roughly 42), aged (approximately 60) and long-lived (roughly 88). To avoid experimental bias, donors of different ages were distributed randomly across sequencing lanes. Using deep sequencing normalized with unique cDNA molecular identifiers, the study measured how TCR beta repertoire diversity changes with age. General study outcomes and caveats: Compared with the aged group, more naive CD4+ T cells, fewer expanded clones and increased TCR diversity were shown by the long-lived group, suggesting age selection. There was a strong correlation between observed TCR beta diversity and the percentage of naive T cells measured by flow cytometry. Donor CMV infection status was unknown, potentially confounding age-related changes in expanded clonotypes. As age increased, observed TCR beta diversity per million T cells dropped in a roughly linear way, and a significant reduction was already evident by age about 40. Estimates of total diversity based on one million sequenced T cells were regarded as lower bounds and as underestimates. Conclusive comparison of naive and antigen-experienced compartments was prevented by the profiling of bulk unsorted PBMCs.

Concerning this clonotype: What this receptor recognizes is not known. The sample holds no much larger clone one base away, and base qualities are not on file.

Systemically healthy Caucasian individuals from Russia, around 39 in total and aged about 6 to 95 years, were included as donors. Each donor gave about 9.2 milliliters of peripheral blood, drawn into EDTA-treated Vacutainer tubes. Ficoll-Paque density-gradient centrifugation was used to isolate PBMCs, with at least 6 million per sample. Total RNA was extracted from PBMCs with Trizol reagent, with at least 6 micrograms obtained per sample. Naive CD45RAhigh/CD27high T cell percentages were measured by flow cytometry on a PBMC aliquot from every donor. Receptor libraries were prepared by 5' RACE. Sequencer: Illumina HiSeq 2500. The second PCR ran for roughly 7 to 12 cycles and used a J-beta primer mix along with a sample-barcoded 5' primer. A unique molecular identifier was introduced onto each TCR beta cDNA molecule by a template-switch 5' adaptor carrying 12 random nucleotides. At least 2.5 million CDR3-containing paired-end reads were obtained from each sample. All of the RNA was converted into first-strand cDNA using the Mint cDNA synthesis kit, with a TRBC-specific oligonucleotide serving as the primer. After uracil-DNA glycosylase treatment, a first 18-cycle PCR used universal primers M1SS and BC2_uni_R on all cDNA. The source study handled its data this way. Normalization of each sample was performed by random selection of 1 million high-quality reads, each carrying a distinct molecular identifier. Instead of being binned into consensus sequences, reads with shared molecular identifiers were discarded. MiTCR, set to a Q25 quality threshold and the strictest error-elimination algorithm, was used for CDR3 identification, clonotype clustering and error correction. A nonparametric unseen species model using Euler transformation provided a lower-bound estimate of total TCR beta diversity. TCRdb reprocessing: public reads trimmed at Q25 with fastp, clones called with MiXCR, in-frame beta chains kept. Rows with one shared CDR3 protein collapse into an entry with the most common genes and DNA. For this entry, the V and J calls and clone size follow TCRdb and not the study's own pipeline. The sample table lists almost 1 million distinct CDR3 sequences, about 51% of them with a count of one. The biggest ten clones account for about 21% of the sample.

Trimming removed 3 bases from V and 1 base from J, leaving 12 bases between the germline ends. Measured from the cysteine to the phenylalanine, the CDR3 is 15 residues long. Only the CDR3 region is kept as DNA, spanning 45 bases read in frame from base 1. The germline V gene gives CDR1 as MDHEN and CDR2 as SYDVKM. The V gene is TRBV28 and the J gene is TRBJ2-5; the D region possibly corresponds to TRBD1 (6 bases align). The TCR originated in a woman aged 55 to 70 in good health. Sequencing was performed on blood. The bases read TGTGCCAGCAGTTTGTGGGGGCGCTTCCAAGAGACCCAGTACTTC. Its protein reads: CASSLWGRFQETQYF. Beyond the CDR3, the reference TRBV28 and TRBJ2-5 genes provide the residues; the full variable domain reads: DVKVTQSSRYLVKRTGEKVFLECVQDMDHENMFWYRQDPGLGLRLIYFSYDVKMKEKGDIPEGYSVSREKKERFSLILESASTNQTSMYLCASSLWGRFQETQYFGPGTRLLVL.